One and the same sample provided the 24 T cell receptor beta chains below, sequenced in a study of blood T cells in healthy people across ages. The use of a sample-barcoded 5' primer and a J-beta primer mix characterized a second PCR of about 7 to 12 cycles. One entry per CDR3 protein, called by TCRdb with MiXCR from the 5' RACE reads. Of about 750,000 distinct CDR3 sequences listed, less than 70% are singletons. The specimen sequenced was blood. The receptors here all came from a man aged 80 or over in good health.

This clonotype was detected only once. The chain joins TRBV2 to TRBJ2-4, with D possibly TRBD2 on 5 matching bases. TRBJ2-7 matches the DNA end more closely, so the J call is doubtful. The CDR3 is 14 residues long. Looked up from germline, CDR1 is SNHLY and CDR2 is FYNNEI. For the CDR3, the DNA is TGTGCCAGCATGCCTAGCTTCCCAGGAGGCGAGCAGTACTTC. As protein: CASMPSFPGGEQYF.

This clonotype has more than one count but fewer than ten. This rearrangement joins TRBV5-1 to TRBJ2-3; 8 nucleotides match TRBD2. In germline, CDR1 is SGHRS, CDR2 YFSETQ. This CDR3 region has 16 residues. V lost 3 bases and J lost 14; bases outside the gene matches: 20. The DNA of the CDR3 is TGCGCCAGCAGCTCCCAAAGCGGGAGCGGCCACAGATACGCGTATTTT. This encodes CASSSQSGSGHRYAYF.

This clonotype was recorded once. The CDR3 sequence: CASSFHRTGLSYNEQFF. CDR3 DNA sequence: TGTGCCAGCAGTTTCCACAGGACAGGGTTGTCCTACAATGAGCAGTTCTTC. The rearrangement joins TRBV12-3 or TRBV12-4 to TRBJ2-1; 8 bases agree with TRBD1. This CDR3 region has 17 residues. The ends lost 3 bases at V and 1 base at J; junction bases unmatched: 8.

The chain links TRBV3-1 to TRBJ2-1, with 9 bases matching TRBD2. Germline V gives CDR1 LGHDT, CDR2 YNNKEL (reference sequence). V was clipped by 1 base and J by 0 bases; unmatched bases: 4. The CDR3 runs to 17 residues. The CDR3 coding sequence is TGTGCCAGCAGCCAAGTGCGGGGGGGGAGCTCCTACAATGAGCAGTTCTTC. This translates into CASSQVRGGSSYNEQFF.

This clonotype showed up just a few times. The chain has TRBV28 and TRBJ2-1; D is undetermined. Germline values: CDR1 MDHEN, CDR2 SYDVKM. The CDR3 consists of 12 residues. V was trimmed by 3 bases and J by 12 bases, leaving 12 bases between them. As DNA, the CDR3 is TGTGCCAGCAGTTTGGCCCCGGTTGGGCAGTTCTTC. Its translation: CASSLAPVGQFF.

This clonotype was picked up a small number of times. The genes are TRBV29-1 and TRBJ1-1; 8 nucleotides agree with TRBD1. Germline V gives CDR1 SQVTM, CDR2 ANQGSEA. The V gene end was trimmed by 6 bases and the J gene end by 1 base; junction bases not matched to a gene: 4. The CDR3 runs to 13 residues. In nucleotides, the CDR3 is TGCAGCGTCCGACAGGGGCCGAACACTGAAGCTTTCTTT. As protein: CSVRQGPNTEAFF.

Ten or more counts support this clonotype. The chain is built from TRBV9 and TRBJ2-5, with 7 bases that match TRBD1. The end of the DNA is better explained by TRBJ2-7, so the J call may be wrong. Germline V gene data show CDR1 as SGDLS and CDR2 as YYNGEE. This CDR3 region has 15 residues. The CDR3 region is CASSAERTGSNEQYF. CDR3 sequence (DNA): TGTGCCAGCAGCGCCGAACGGACAGGTTCCAACGAGCAGTACTTC.

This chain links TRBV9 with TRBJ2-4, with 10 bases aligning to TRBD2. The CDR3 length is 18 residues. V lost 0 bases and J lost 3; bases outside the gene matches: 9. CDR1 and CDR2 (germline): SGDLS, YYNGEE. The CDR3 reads CASSVASGRALGKNIQYF. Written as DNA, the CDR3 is TGTGCCAGCAGCGTAGCAAGCGGGAGGGCCCTAGGCAAAAACATTCAGTACTTC.

Written as DNA, the CDR3 is TGTGCCAGCAGCTATGGGTTGCGCATCGGACCCCAGCATTTT. Amino acid sequence: CASSYGLRIGPQHF. The J gene is TRBJ1-5, the V gene TRBV27; D remains ambiguous. Per germline, CDR1 MNHEY and CDR2 SMNVEV (reference sequence). There are 14 residues in the CDR3. The V end was cut by 6 bases, the J end by 10 bases, with 19 bases between.

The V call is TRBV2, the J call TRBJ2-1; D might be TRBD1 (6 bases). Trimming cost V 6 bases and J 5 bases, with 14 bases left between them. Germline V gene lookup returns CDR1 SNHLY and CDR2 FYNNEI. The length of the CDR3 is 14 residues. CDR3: CASRGAGLNNEQFF. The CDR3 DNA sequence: TGTGCCAGCAGGGGGGCAGGATTAAACAATGAGCAGTTCTTC.

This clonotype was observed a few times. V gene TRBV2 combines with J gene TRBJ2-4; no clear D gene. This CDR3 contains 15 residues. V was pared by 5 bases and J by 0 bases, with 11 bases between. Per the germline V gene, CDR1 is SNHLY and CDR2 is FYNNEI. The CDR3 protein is CASSPRLLAKNIQYF. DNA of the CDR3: TGTGCCAGCAGTCCCCGACTGCTAGCCAAAAACATTCAGTACTTC.

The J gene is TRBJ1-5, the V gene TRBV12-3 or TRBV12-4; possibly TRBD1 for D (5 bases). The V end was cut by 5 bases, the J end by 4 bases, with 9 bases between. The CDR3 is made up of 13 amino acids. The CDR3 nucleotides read TGTGCCAGCAGTGATCAGGGTAATCAGCCCCAGCATTTT. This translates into CASSDQGNQPQHF.

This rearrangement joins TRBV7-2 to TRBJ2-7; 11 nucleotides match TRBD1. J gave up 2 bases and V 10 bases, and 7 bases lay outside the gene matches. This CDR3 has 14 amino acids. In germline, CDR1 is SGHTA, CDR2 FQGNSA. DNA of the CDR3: TGTGCCACCCAGGGACAGGGGGGGACCTACGAGCAGTACTTC. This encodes CATQGQGGTYEQYF.

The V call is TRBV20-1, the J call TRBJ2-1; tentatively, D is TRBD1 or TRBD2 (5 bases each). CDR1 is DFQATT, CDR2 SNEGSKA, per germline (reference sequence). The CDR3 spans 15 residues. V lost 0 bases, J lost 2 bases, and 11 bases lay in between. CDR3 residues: CSARDRDVAYNEQFF. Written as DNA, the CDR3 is TGCAGTGCTAGAGACCGGGACGTAGCCTACAATGAGCAGTTCTTC.

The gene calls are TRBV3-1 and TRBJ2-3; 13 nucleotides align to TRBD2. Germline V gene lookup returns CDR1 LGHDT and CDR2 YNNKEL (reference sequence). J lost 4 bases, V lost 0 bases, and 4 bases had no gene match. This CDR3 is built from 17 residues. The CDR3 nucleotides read TGTGCCAGCAGCCAAGATGTCGGACTAGCGGGGGCAGATACGCAGTATTTT. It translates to CASSQDVGLAGADTQYF.

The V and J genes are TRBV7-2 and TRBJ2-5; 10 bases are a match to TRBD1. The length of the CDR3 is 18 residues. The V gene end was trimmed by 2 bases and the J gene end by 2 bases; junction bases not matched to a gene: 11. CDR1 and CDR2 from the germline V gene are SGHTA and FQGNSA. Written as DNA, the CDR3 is TGTACCAGCAGCTTACAATCCGGGACAGGGGCCTCGCAAGAGACCCAGTACTTC. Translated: CTSSLQSGTGASQETQYF.

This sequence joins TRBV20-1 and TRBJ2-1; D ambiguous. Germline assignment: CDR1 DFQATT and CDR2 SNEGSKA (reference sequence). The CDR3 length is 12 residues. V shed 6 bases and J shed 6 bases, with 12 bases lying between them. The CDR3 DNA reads TGCAGTGCCCCTCGCCCTAGCAATGAGCAGTTCTTC. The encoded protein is CSAPRPSNEQFF.

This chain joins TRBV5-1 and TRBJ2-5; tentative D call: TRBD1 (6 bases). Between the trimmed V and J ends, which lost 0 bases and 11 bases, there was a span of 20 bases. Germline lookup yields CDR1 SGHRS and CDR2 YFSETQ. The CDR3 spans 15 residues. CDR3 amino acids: CASSLGQASSYGQYF. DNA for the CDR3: TGCGCCAGCAGCTTGGGACAGGCCAGCTCCTACGGGCAGTACTTC.

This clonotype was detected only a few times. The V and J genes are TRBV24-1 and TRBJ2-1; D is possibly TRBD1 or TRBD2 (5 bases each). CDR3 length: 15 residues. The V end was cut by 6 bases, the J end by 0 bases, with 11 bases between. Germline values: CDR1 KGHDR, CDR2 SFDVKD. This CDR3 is CATSQGRTSYNEQFF. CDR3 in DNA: TGTGCCACCAGTCAGGGACGGACCTCCTACAATGAGCAGTTCTTC.

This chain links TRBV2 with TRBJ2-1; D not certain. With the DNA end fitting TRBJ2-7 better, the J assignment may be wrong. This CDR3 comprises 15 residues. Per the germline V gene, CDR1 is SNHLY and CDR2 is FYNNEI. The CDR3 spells CASSATERSYNEQYF. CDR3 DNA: TGTGCCAGCAGTGCTACAGAACGCTCCTACAATGAGCAGTACTTC.

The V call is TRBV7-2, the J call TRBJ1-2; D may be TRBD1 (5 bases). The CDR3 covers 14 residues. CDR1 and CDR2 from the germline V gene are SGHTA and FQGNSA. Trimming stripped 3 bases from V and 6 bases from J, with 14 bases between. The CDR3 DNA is TGTGCCAGCAGCTTTGAAGGTCCGGGGGATGGCTACACCTTC. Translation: CASSFEGPGDGYTF. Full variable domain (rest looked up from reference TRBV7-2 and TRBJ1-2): GAGVSQSPSNKVTEKGKDVELRCDPISGHTALYWYRQSLGQGLEFLIYFQGNSAPDKSGLPSDRFSAERTGGSVSTLTIQRTQQEDSAVYLCASSFEGPGDGYTFGSGTRLTVV.

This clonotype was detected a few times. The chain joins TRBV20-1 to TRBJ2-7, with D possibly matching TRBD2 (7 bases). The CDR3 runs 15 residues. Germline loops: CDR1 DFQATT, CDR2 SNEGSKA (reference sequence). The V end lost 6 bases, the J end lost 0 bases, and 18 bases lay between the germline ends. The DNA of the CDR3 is TGCAGTGCCGAAGGGGGGGCTTTAGGCTCCTACGAGCAGTACTTC. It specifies CSAEGGALGSYEQYF.

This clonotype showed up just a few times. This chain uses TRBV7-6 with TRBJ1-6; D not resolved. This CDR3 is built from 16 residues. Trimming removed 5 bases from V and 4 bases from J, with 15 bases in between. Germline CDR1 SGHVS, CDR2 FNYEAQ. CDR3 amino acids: CASSPGGVVYNSPLHF. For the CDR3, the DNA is TGTGCCAGCAGCCCGGGAGGAGTTGTTTATAATTCACCCCTCCACTTT.

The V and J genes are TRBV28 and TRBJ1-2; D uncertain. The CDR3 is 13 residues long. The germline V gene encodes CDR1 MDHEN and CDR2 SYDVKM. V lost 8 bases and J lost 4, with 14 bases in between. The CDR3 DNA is TGTGCCAGCTGCCTGACGGGAGTCTATGGCTACACCTTC. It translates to CASCLTGVYGYTF.